A single sample gave rise to the 6 T cell receptor beta chains below, sequenced in a study of control samples from healthy donors and cancer patients. Method: immunoSEQ multiplex PCR; TCRdb's copy keeps in-frame clones and lacks some. This repertoire shows about 160,000 clones, roughly 94% found once; its top ten account for 8.5%. Material for sequencing was blood. All receptors come from a woman between 35 and 50 years old in good health.

This sequence joins TRBV6-2 or TRBV6-3 and TRBJ2-5; 11 nucleotides match TRBD1. CDR3 length: 18 amino acids. The junction had 16 bases not matched to a gene; V was cut back by 6 bases and J by 4 bases. CDR1 and CDR2 from the germline V gene are MNHEY and SVGEGT. CDR3 bases: TGTGCCAGCAGCCCAGTACACGTACGGGACAGGGGGAGAGAGACCCAGTACTTC. As protein: CASSPVHVRDRGRETQYF.

The chain uses TRBV18 and TRBJ2-1, with 7 bases identical to TRBD2. The CDR3 is 15 residues long. V gave up 2 bases and J gave up 3 bases; unmatched junction bases: 4. Germline lookup yields CDR1 KGHSH and CDR2 LQKENI. The CDR3 DNA sequence: TGTGCCAGCTCACCATCCAGCGGGGACTACAATGAGCAGTTCTTC. It is translated as CASSPSSGDYNEQFF.

V is TRBV19 and J is TRBJ1-1; D gene unclear. V was trimmed by 0 bases and J by 1 base, leaving 6 bases between them. This CDR3 spans 14 amino acids. Germline assignment: CDR1 LNHDA and CDR2 SQIVND (reference sequence). The CDR3 sequence: CASSIDTQNTEAFF. CDR3 sequence (DNA): TGTGCCAGTAGTATAGATACACAGAACACTGAAGCTTTCTTT.

This clone was found once. V gene TRBV18 combines with J gene TRBJ2-1, with 11 bases matching TRBD2. There are 15 residues in the CDR3. CDR1 is KGHSH and CDR2 is LQKENI in the germline V gene. Trimming took 6 bases from V and 4 from J; bases not matched to a gene: 5. The CDR3, as DNA: TGTGCCAGCTCTCCAACTAGCGGGAGTTACAATGAGCAGTTCTTC. Translated: CASSPTSGSYNEQFF.

The genes are TRBV4-3 and TRBJ1-2, with TRBD1 as a possible D gene (6 bases). CDR1 is LGHNA and CDR2 is YSLEER in the germline V gene. The CDR3 is made up of 15 amino acids. Trimming removed 0 bases at V and 7 bases at J, with 15 bases between. Here the CDR3 DNA reads TGCGCCAGCAGCCAAGATTGGGGGGCAAGGTTTGGCTACACCTTC. As protein: CASSQDWGARFGYTF.

This clone was observed a single time. The gene calls are TRBV29-1 and TRBJ2-2; 8 bases are a match to TRBD2. The V gene's germline CDR1 is SQVTM and CDR2 ANQGSEA. V lost 5 bases to trimming and J lost 4 bases; unmatched junction nucleotides: 6. The CDR3 length is 14 residues. In DNA form, the CDR3 reads TGCAGCGTTTTAGCGGGGTGGGGCACCGGGGAGCTGTTTTTT. The encoded protein is CSVLAGWGTGELFF.